These 17 T cell receptor beta chains originate from one sample sequenced in a study of blood T cell repertoires in COVID-19. TCRdb's table, derived via immunoSEQ multiplex PCR, lists solely in-frame clones and lacks some. The sample lists about 30,000 clones, about two thirds occurring once. The sample consisted of peripheral blood. The receptors stem from a human donor in a cohort sampled during active COVID-19.

The chain uses TRBV4-3 and TRBJ2-5; 8 bases map to TRBD1. V lost 2 bases and J lost 1; bases outside the gene matches: 9. The CDR3 is 17 residues long. CDR1 and CDR2 (germline): LGHNA, YSLEER. In DNA, the CDR3 is TGCGCCAGCAGCCAAACCTTTAGTGGGACAGGCCAAGAGACCCAGTACTTC. This translates into CASSQTFSGTGQETQYF.

This clone has at least ten counts. The CDR3: CASSLSSGNTIYF. CDR3 nucleotides: TGTGCCAGCAGTTTGAGCTCTGGAAACACCATATATTTT. This rearrangement joins TRBV6-2 or TRBV6-3 to TRBJ1-3; D unclear. The length of the CDR3 is 13 residues. In germline, CDR1 is MNHEY, CDR2 SVGEGT. Trimming took off 4 bases at V and 0 bases at J, with 4 bases between the two ends.

The chain has TRBV9 and TRBJ2-5, with D hard to call. The length of the CDR3 is 12 residues. Germline V CDR1 and CDR2: SGDLS, YYNGEE. Trimming removed 0 bases from V and 5 bases from J, with 5 bases in between. In nucleotides, the CDR3 is TGTGCCAGCAGCGTAGACTTGGAGACCCAGTACTTC. Its translation is CASSVDLETQYF.

This clone was seen more than once but under ten times. The V gene is TRBV4-1, the J gene TRBJ2-7; possible D gene TRBD1, 6 bases. Looked up from germline, CDR1 is MGHRA and CDR2 is YSYEKL. The germline V and J ends were trimmed by 1 base and 6 bases, with 19 bases remaining between them. CDR3 size: 16 residues. CDR3 sequence: CASSQVSVGQNGEQYF. CDR3 DNA: TGCGCCAGCAGCCAAGTCTCTGTCGGACAGAACGGCGAGCAGTACTTC.

This rearrangement joins TRBV28 to TRBJ2-2, with a weak D call TRBD1 (6 bases). The CDR3 covers 18 residues. CDR1 MDHEN and CDR2 SYDVKM come from the germline V gene. Trimming removed 4 bases from V and 0 bases from J, with 18 bases in between. This CDR3 is CASSSNPTGFANTGELFF. CDR3 nucleotide sequence: TGTGCCAGCAGTTCTAATCCCACAGGGTTCGCGAACACCGGGGAGCTGTTTTTT.

The rearrangement joins TRBV27 to TRBJ1-2; maybe TRBD1 (6 bases). The CDR3 extends over 13 amino acids. Germline V CDR1 and CDR2: MNHEY, SMNVEV (reference sequence). Trimming left V 6 bases short and J 3 bases short, with 11 bases between. The CDR3 spells CASRPQGYYGYTF. Written as DNA, the CDR3 is TGTGCCAGCAGGCCACAGGGCTACTATGGCTACACCTTC.

The V and J genes are TRBV11-1 and TRBJ1-1, with D possibly TRBD1 on 5 matching bases. This CDR3 contains 12 residues. Trimming left V 1 base short and J 10 bases short, with 10 bases between. Germline loops: CDR1 SGHAT, CDR2 FQDESV (reference sequence). The CDR3 nucleotides read TGTGCCAGCAGCTTAGTTGGGGGGAGAGCTTTCTTT. It encodes CASSLVGGRAFF.

A single count supports this clone. The rearrangement links TRBV7-9 to TRBJ1-5; 7 positions agree with TRBD1. The V segment lost 6 bases and the J segment 7 bases; nucleotides outside the gene matches: 6. The CDR3 runs to 13 residues. Looked up from germline, CDR1 is SEHNR and CDR2 is FQNEAQ (reference sequence). As DNA, the CDR3 is TGTGCCAGCAGTCGGGACAGAGACCAGCCCCAGCATTTT. Residues: CASSRDRDQPQHF.

The genes are TRBV7-3 and TRBJ2-2, with D perhaps TRBD2 (6 bases). The CDR3 covers 15 residues. V was trimmed by 5 bases and J by 7 bases, leaving 17 bases between them. CDR1 and CDR2 (germline): SGHTA, FQGTGA. The CDR3 bases are TGTGCCAGCAGCGGAAGGGAGCGGGCGGACGGGGAGCTGTTTTTT. The encoded protein is CASSGRERADGELFF.

By frequency in the sample, this clone is medium-sized. This sequence joins TRBV4-3 and TRBJ1-2, with 9 bases identical to TRBD1. With V trimmed by 0 bases and J by 5 bases, 10 bases remained unmatched. The CDR3 is 17 amino acids. Germline CDR1 reads LGHNA; CDR2 reads YSLEER. CDR3 in DNA: TGCGCCAGCAGCCAAGATACTCCGACAGGGGGTGTTTATGGCTACACCTTC. Translation gives CASSQDTPTGGVYGYTF.

V is TRBV7-3 and J is TRBJ1-2, with D perhaps matching TRBD1 (6 bases). The CDR3 covers 15 residues. Germline CDR1 SGHTA, CDR2 FQGTGA. The V end lost 5 bases, the J end lost 6 bases, and 19 bases lay between the germline ends. CDR3 in DNA: TGTGCCAGCAGCGCGATACAGGGCAGCTATGATGGCTACACCTTC. Translation gives CASSAIQGSYDGYTF.

The chain is built from TRBV12-3 or TRBV12-4 and TRBJ1-3, with unresolved D. V lost 5 bases to trimming and J lost 4 bases, with 9 bases between them. The CDR3 has 13 amino acids. The CDR3 DNA reads as TGTGCCAGCAGTATACAACACGGAAACACCATATATTTT. Translating it yields CASSIQHGNTIYF.

The V gene is TRBV7-9, the J gene TRBJ2-7; D is undetermined. The germline CDR1 and CDR2 sequences are SEHNR and FQNEAQ (reference sequence). With 0 bases removed from V and 0 bases from J, the gap between germline ends came to 6 bases. CDR3 length: 14 residues. CDR3 protein: CASSLARSSYEQYF. CDR3 sequence (DNA): TGTGCCAGCAGCTTAGCGAGGAGCTCCTACGAGCAGTACTTC.

A remark on this clone: One end of the junction does not line up with germline, which may come from a read error. The chain combines TRBV6-5 with TRBJ2-1; tentatively, D is TRBD2 (6 bases). The CDR3 is 15 residues long. The germline V gene encodes CDR1 MNHEY and CDR2 SVGAGI. CDR3 loop: CASSPAWDSDNEQFF. The DNA for the CDR3 is TGTGCCAGCAGTCCCGCCTGGGACTCCGACAATGAGCAGTTCTTC.

V is TRBV5-1 and J is TRBJ2-7; 8 bases agree with TRBD1. This CDR3 comprises 15 residues. Germline CDR1 reads SGHRS; CDR2 reads YFSETQ. The trim removed 4 bases at V and 1 base at J, leaving 7 bases unmatched. The CDR3 coding sequence is TGCGCCAGCAGCGCAGGGACAGGTGCGTCCTACGAGCAGTACTTC. It encodes CASSAGTGASYEQYF.

This chain links TRBV18 with TRBJ1-1; 9 bases align to TRBD1. CDR3 size: 13 residues. Germline CDR1 reads KGHSH; CDR2 reads LQKENI. J gave up 1 base and V 6 bases, and 0 bases lay outside the gene matches. CDR3 DNA sequence: TGTGCCAGCTCGGACAGGGGGAACACTGAAGCTTTCTTT. This sequence encodes CASSDRGNTEAFF.

This clone has more than one count but fewer than ten. The CDR3: CASSTRRLSNYGYTF. The DNA of the CDR3 is TGTGCCAGCAGCACCCGCAGACTCTCTAACTATGGCTACACCTTC. This chain uses TRBV11-3 with TRBJ1-2; the D is unclear. V lost 5 bases, J lost 0 bases, and 13 bases lay in between. Germline V gives CDR1 SGHNT, CDR2 YENEEA. The CDR3 length is 15 residues.